Below, 31 T cell receptor beta chains from the same sample are listed, as sequenced in a study of OX40 agonist ivuxolimab in advanced cancers. The assay was immunoSEQ multiplex PCR, and TCRdb's table has in-frame clones only and misses some. The sample includes 65,000 to 90,000 clones, more than 80% of them seen just once. The specimen was CD4+ or CD8+ T cells sorted from blood, collected in a trial of the OX40 agonist ivuxolimab. All receptors derive from an adult with an advanced solid tumor such as melanoma, head and neck, liver or kidney cancer.

This chain links TRBV15 with TRBJ2-3; 7 bases match TRBD2. The CDR3 runs 18 residues. V was clipped by 2 bases and J by 4 bases; unmatched bases: 15. Per the germline V gene, CDR1 is LNHNV and CDR2 is YYDKDF (reference sequence). The CDR3 DNA sequence: TGTGCCACCAGCAGATCCCTTGTGTTGGGGGGAGGGCCAGATACGCAGTATTTT. This encodes CATSRSLVLGGGPDTQYF.

This rearrangement joins TRBV5-1 to TRBJ2-1, with 9 bases matching TRBD1. Germline trimming cut 4 bases from V and 9 bases from J; bases unmatched to any gene: 11. The CDR3 is made up of 15 amino acids. Germline values: CDR1 SGHRS, CDR2 YFSETQ. In DNA, the CDR3 is TGCGCCAGCAGCCCCCTGACAGGGGGAACGGGTGAGCAGTTCTTC. Residues: CASSPLTGGTGEQFF.

The chain employs TRBV5-4 and TRBJ2-1; perhaps TRBD2 as D (6 bases). V lost 4 bases to trimming and J lost 6 bases, with 11 bases between them. The CDR3 length is 13 residues. Germline CDR1 SGHNT, CDR2 YYREEE (reference sequence). Here the CDR3 reads CASSPGRGNEQFF. In nucleotides, the CDR3 is TGTGCCAGCAGCCCGGGGCGGGGCAATGAGCAGTTCTTC. The full variable domain, rest sourced from reference TRBV5-4 and TRBJ2-1, is ETGVTQSPTHLIKTRGQQVTLRCSSQSGHNTVSWYQQALGQGPQFIFQYYREEENGRGNFPPRFSGLQFPNYSSELNVNALELDDSALYLCASSPGRGNEQFFGPGTRLTVL.

The chain is built from TRBV7-8 and TRBJ2-1; D is undetermined. Per the germline V gene, CDR1 is SGHVS and CDR2 is FQNEAQ. The CDR3 extends over 14 amino acids. V was pared by 3 bases and J by 9 bases, with 15 bases between. CDR3 in DNA: TGTGCCAGCAGCTTGGACCCCCTCGGACGTGAGCAGTTCTTC. Translating it yields CASSLDPLGREQFF.

This chain joins TRBV10-3 and TRBJ2-2, with a possible D match to TRBD2 (5 bases). V was pared by 4 bases and J by 4 bases, with 10 bases between. CDR3 length: 14 residues. Germline lookup yields CDR1 ENHRY and CDR2 SYGVKD. CDR3: CAISGTGITGELFF. In DNA, the CDR3 is TGTGCCATCAGTGGCACCGGGATCACCGGGGAGCTGTTTTTT.

Concerning this clone itself: The sample has other DNA sequences that encode this CDR3 too. The chain links TRBV5-1 to TRBJ2-1; 9 positions match TRBD2. CDR1 is SGHRS, CDR2 YFSETQ, per germline. This CDR3 comprises 15 residues. The J segment lost 1 base and the V segment lost 4 bases, leaving 3 bases of the junction unmatched. This chain's CDR3 is CASSLLAGSYNEQFF. In DNA form, the CDR3 reads TGCGCCAGCAGCCTGCTAGCGGGATCCTACAATGAGCAGTTCTTC.

This chain links TRBV4-2 with TRBJ2-1, with 9 positions matching TRBD1. This CDR3 contains 15 residues. The trim removed 0 bases at V and 7 bases at J, leaving 4 bases unmatched. Germline CDR1 LGHNA, CDR2 YNFKEQ. The CDR3 reads CASSQDRGTGNEQFF. CDR3 nucleotide sequence: TGTGCCAGCAGCCAAGATAGAGGGACAGGGAATGAGCAGTTCTTC.

The chain is built from TRBV9 and TRBJ1-1; 7 positions match TRBD1. Losses at the gene ends were 0 bases for V and 1 base for J; bases not matched to a gene: 3. The CDR3 spans 15 residues. CDR1 and CDR2 (germline): SGDLS, YYNGEE. CDR3 sequence: CASSVAGQRNTEAFF. The CDR3 DNA reads as TGTGCCAGCAGCGTAGCGGGACAGAGGAACACTGAAGCTTTCTTT.

The rearrangement joins TRBV25-1 to TRBJ2-7, with TRBD1 as a possible D gene (6 bases). Deletions cut 4 bases from V and 5 bases from J, with 12 bases between. Germline CDR1 reads MGHDK; CDR2 reads SYGVNS. The CDR3 length is 13 residues. CDR3 loop: CASSGVNRDEQYF. In DNA, the CDR3 is TGTGCCAGCAGTGGGGTAAACAGGGACGAGCAGTACTTC.

CDR3 in DNA: TGCAGTGCTAGGGGGAGGCCCGAGCAGTACTTC. Its protein product is CSARGRPEQYF. The J gene is TRBJ2-7, the V gene TRBV20-1, with D tentatively TRBD2 (6 bases). The CDR3 sequence is 11 residues long. Germline V gene data show CDR1 as DFQATT and CDR2 as SNEGSKA (reference sequence). V was shortened by 3 bases and J by 6 bases, with 9 bases between the two germline ends.

This clone was seen just once. The chain has TRBV28 and TRBJ2-1, with D perhaps TRBD2 (6 bases). This CDR3 spans 16 amino acids. Germline CDR1 and CDR2: MDHEN and SYDVKM. The germline V and J ends were trimmed by 0 bases and 7 bases, with 16 bases remaining between them. CDR3 sequence reads: CASSLWTAGYLNEQFF. The CDR3 DNA is TGTGCCAGCAGTTTATGGACAGCGGGTTATTTGAATGAGCAGTTCTTC.

The chain employs TRBV5-1 and TRBJ2-7; 8 bases are shared with TRBD1. The germline V gene has CDR1 SGHRS and CDR2 YFSETQ. The CDR3 length is 16 residues. J was trimmed by 5 bases and V by 0 bases; bases with no gene match: 10. The CDR3 sequence is CASSLAPGQAIHEQYF. The CDR3 DNA is TGCGCCAGCAGCTTGGCGCCGGGACAGGCAATACACGAGCAGTACTTC.

This chain connects TRBV2 to TRBJ2-3, with TRBD2 as a possible D gene (8 bases). This CDR3 is built from 20 residues. CDR1 is SNHLY and CDR2 is FYNNEI in the germline V gene. V was pared by 4 bases and J by 0 bases, with 26 bases between. The CDR3 coding sequence is TGTGCCAGCAGTGCCCTGGACAGGTTTTTCGCTAGCGGGAGCACAGATACGCAGTATTTT. Encoded protein: CASSALDRFFASGSTDTQYF.

In the case of this clone: The junction and the germline gene differ at one end; a read error may be behind it. This CDR3 reads CASSTHPGYDEQFF. The CDR3 coding sequence is TGTGCCAGCAGCACCCACCCGGGCTACGATGAGCAGTTCTTC. The rearrangement joins TRBV9 to TRBJ2-1; D uncertain. Germline V CDR1 and CDR2: SGDLS, YYNGEE. CDR3 size: 14 residues.

The CDR3 is CASSVGTASTGELFF. The CDR3 DNA reads TGCGCCAGCAGCGTCGGGACAGCGAGCACCGGGGAGCTGTTTTTT. The J gene is TRBJ2-2, the V gene TRBV5-1; 7 bases are shared with TRBD1. J was trimmed by 4 bases and V by 4 bases; bases with no gene match: 7. Germline V lookup: CDR1 SGHRS, CDR2 YFSETQ. The CDR3 length is 15 residues.

The chain combines TRBV6-1 with TRBJ1-5; no definite D call. CDR3 length equals 16 residues. The V end lost 1 base, the J end lost 0 bases, and 10 bases lay between the germline ends. Germline V gene data show CDR1 as MNHNS and CDR2 as SASEGT. The CDR3: CASSEVGSYSNQPQHF. As DNA, the CDR3 is TGTGCCAGCAGTGAAGTGGGGAGTTATAGCAATCAGCCCCAGCATTTT.

This rearrangement joins TRBV28 to TRBJ2-7, with TRBD1 identical over 10 bases. The CDR3 has 15 residues. Germline lookup yields CDR1 MDHEN and CDR2 SYDVKM. After removal of 5 bases from V and 5 bases from J, the junction contained 9 bases not matched to a gene. CDR3: CASSIGGQGSDEQYF. The CDR3 DNA sequence: TGTGCCAGCAGTATTGGGGGACAGGGGAGCGACGAGCAGTACTTC. The full variable domain, in which reference TRBV28 and TRBJ2-7 provide the parts outside the CDR3, is DVKVTQSSRYLVKRTGEKVFLECVQDMDHENMFWYRQDPGLGLRLIYFSYDVKMKEKGDIPEGYSVSREKKERFSLILESASTNQTSMYLCASSIGGQGSDEQYFGPGTRLTVT.

The V gene is TRBV27, the J gene TRBJ2-1; TRBD2 matches 8 bases. From germline, CDR1 is MNHEY and CDR2 SMNVEV (reference sequence). J gave up 7 bases and V 3 bases, and 8 bases lay outside the gene matches. This CDR3 has 15 amino acids. The CDR3 protein is CASSFWGGRFNEQFF. The CDR3 coding sequence is TGTGCCAGCAGTTTTTGGGGCGGGAGGTTTAATGAGCAGTTCTTC.

The V call is TRBV9, the J call TRBJ2-2, with D unresolved. V shed 1 base and J shed 0 bases, with 4 bases lying between them. Germline-derived CDR1 and CDR2 are SGDLS and YYNGEE. CDR3 length: 14 residues. CDR3 DNA: TGTGCCAGCAGCGTAACTCCGAACACCGGGGAGCTGTTTTTT. As protein: CASSVTPNTGELFF.

The chain joins TRBV9 to TRBJ2-5; tentatively, D is TRBD1 (5 bases). The germline V gene has CDR1 SGDLS and CDR2 YYNGEE. The germline V and J ends were trimmed by 0 bases and 4 bases, with 10 bases remaining between them. CDR3 length equals 14 residues. The CDR3 DNA sequence: TGTGCCAGCAGCGTAGGGCAGGGTGGAGAGACCCAGTACTTC. As protein: CASSVGQGGETQYF.

The J gene is TRBJ2-7, the V gene TRBV7-8; a weak D match, TRBD2 (9 bases). The CDR3 runs to 17 residues. CDR1 and CDR2 from the germline V gene are SGHVS and FQNEAQ. Trimming removed 10 bases at V and 1 base at J, with 26 bases between. The CDR3 nucleotides are TGTGCCACCTCACCCAGGGGGCTAGCGGGACTTTCCTACGAGCAGTACTTC. As protein: CATSPRGLAGLSYEQYF.

As concerns this clone: The identical CDR3 is also encoded by other nucleotide sequences in the sample. The V call is TRBV18, the J call TRBJ1-2, with D maybe TRBD1 (6 bases). The CDR3 spans 13 residues. Germline CDR1 and CDR2: KGHSH and LQKENI. Trimming left V 3 bases short and J 2 bases short, with 7 bases between. The CDR3 DNA is TGTGCCAGCTCACCGGACAGAAACTATGGCTACACCTTC. Translated: CASSPDRNYGYTF.

The chain recombines TRBV11-1 with TRBJ2-3; 7 nucleotides agree with TRBD2. Germline CDR1 SGHAT, CDR2 FQDESV (reference sequence). After removal of 1 base from V and 3 bases from J, the junction contained 10 bases not matched to a gene. The CDR3 is 17 residues long. CDR3 nucleotide sequence: TGTGCCAGCAGCTTAGGAGACGGTCGGGAGGCAACAGATACGCAGTATTTT. This translates into CASSLGDGREATDTQYF.

The V and J genes are TRBV5-5 and TRBJ2-7; D call uncertain. Germline CDR1 is SGHKS and CDR2 is YYEKEE (reference sequence). Trimming took off 2 bases at V and 3 bases at J, with 12 bases between the two ends. This CDR3 contains 14 residues. The CDR3: CASSLNLDHYEQYF. CDR3 sequence (DNA): TGTGCCAGCAGCTTAAATTTGGACCACTACGAGCAGTACTTC.

The V call is TRBV5-1, the J call TRBJ1-4; 7 nucleotides match TRBD1. This CDR3 is built from 14 residues. With V trimmed by 4 bases and J by 6 bases, 6 bases remained unmatched. Germline V gives CDR1 SGHRS, CDR2 YFSETQ. Here the CDR3 DNA reads TGCGCCAGCAGCAATGCCGACAGGGATGAAAAACTGTTTTTT. Protein sequence: CASSNADRDEKLFF.

This clone was recorded once. The chain has TRBV18 and TRBJ2-3, with 7 bases that match TRBD2. The CDR3 runs to 16 residues. Germline values: CDR1 KGHSH, CDR2 LQKENI. V dropped 2 bases and J dropped 3; count of bases not matched to a gene: 8. The CDR3: CASSPGRVLETDTQYF. CDR3 DNA sequence: TGTGCCAGCTCACCAGGGAGGGTTTTGGAGACAGATACGCAGTATTTT.

V usage is TRBV28 and J usage is TRBJ1-2; 8 bases map to TRBD1. With 6 bases clipped from V and 8 bases from J, the junction kept 8 bases outside the gene matches. This CDR3 region has 13 residues. CDR1 is MDHEN and CDR2 is SYDVKM in the germline V gene. The CDR3 coding sequence is TGTGCCAGCAGCCTCACAGGGGGGAAGGGCTACACCTTC. Protein sequence: CASSLTGGKGYTF.

This clone was counted only a few times. V and J are TRBV28 and TRBJ1-2, with D possibly being TRBD1 (5 bases). V lost 7 bases and J lost 8, with 20 bases in between. The CDR3 covers 14 residues. Germline V gives CDR1 MDHEN, CDR2 SYDVKM. CDR3 nucleotides: TGTGCCAGCATTCCCCCGGGACCGCCCTACGGCTACACCTTC. Amino acids: CASIPPGPPYGYTF.

The chain is built from TRBV6-1 and TRBJ2-5; 7 bases align to TRBD2. CDR3 size: 14 residues. V shed 4 bases, J shed 1 base, and the junction held 3 bases outside the gene matches. CDR1 MNHNS and CDR2 SASEGT come from the germline V gene. The CDR3 DNA sequence: TGTGCCAGCAGTGTGCTAGCGGCCCAAGAGACCCAGTACTTC. Translating it yields CASSVLAAQETQYF.

V usage is TRBV10-2 and J usage is TRBJ2-6, with a weak D call TRBD2 (5 bases). V shed 7 bases and J shed 0 bases, with 10 bases lying between them. There are 15 residues in the CDR3. CDR1 and CDR2 from the germline V gene are WSHSY and SAAADI. CDR3: CASTRETSGANVLTF. CDR3 nucleotide sequence: TGCGCCAGCACTCGGGAAACCTCTGGGGCCAACGTCCTGACTTTC.

The genes are TRBV5-6 and TRBJ2-1; 13 nucleotides align to TRBD2. The CDR3 is 19 residues long. Germline CDR1 reads SGHDT; CDR2 reads YYEEEE. The trim removed 5 bases at V and 2 bases at J, leaving 13 bases unmatched. The CDR3 DNA is TGTGCCAGCAGTAACACGGGACTAGCGGGATCAAACCCCTACAATGAGCAGTTCTTC. Translating it yields CASSNTGLAGSNPYNEQFF. The entire variable domain, with the rest obtained from reference TRBV5-6 and TRBJ2-1, is as follows: DAGVTQSPTHLIKTRGQQVTLRCSPKSGHDTVSWYQQALGQGPQFIFQYYEEEERQRGNFPDRFSGHQFPNYSSELNVNALLLGDSALYLCASSNTGLAGSNPYNEQFFGPGTRLTVL.